The T cell receptor beta chain under discussion was sequenced for a study of blood T cell repertoires in COVID-19. The wider study: From T cells, B-cell-depleted T cells, or PBMCs came the material, which was cDNA or gDNA.

Method: immunoSEQ multiplex PCR; TCRdb's copy keeps in-frame clones and lacks some. In the table there are 150,000 to 200,000 clones, about 86% of which are singletons. This clonotype was sampled from a woman older than 75 with acute or convalescent COVID-19. Input material: peripheral blood.

CDR3 amino acids: CASSLAGVYHEAFF. CDR3 DNA: TGTGCCAGCAGCTTAGCAGGGGTCTACCATGAAGCTTTCTTT. The rearrangement uses TRBV7-2 and TRBJ1-1, with D perhaps TRBD1 (5 bases). Trimming pared 0 bases from V and 7 bases from J, leaving 12 bases between. CDR3 length: 14 amino acids. The germline CDR1 and CDR2 sequences are SGHTA and FQGNSA.